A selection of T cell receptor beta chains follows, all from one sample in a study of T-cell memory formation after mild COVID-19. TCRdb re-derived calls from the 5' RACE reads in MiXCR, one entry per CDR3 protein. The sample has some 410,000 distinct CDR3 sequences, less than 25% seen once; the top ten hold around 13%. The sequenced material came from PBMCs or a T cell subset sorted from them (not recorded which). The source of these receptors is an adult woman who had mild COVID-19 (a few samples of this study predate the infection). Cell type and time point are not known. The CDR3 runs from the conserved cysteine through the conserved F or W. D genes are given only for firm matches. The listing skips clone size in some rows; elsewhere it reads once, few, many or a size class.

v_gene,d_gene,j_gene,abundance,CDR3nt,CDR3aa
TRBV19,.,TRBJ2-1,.,TGTGCCAGTAGTATCGGGCTAGGGGCCTACAATGAGCAGTTCTTC,CASSIGLGAYNEQFF
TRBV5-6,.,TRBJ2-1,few,TGTGCCAGCAGCCCCGGGTTATTGGTCAAAGAGCAGTTCTTC,CASSPGLLVKEQFF
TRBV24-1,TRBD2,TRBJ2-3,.,TGTGCCACCAGCCGCGGGGGGGGCGCGTTAGATACGCAGTATTTT,CATSRGGGALDTQYF
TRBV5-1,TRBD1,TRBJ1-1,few,TGCGCCAGCAGCACGGACAGGGCGATTAGGAACACTGAAGCTTTCTTT,CASSTDRAIRNTEAFF
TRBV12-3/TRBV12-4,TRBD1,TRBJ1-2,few,TGTGCCAGCAGCGTGGGACAGAACTATGGCTACACCTTC,CASSVGQNYGYTF
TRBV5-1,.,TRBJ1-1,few,TGCGCCAGCATGCCAGGGGAGGCTCGTGACACTGAAGCTTTCTTT,CASMPGEARDTEAFF
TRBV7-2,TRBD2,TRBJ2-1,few,TGTGCCAGCAGCTTAACCTCCGGGACTAGCGTGCTCAATGAGCAGTTCTTC,CASSLTSGTSVLNEQFF
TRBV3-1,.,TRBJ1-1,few,TGTGCCAGCAGCCAAGAGGACACCGGGTGGGGCACTGAAGCTTTCTTT,CASSQEDTGWGTEAFF
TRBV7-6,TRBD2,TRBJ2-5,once,TGTGCCAGCAGCTTAATGCTAGCGGGAGGCAAAGAGACCCAGTACTTC,CASSLMLAGGKETQYF
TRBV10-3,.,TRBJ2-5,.,TGTGCCATCAGTCCCCGTAGGGAGACCCAGTACTTC,CAISPRRETQYF
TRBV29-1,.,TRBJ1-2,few,TGCAGCGTTGAAGATCGTGAACCCCCAGGGAACTATGGCTACACCTTC,CSVEDREPPGNYGYTF
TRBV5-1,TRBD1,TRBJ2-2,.,TGCGCCAGCAGCTCCTCAGGGGGCGCCGCCGGGGAGCTGTTTTTT,CASSSSGGAAGELFF
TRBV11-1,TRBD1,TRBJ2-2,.,TGTGCCAGCAGCTACCCAGACCGGGACAGACAAAATCCGAACACCGGGGAGCTGTTTTTT,CASSYPDRDRQNPNTGELFF
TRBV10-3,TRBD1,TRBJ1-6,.,TGTGCCATCAGTGAGTCGAGTGGGACAGGGGGATCACCCCTCCACTTT,CAISESSGTGGSPLHF
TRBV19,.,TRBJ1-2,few,TGTGCCAGTAACAACTGGGACTCGGGGAACTATGGCTACACCTTC,CASNNWDSGNYGYTF
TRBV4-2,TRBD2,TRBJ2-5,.,TGTGCCAGCAGCCAAGAGGGAAGCGGGAGGGAACAAGAGACCCAGTACTTC,CASSQEGSGREQETQYF
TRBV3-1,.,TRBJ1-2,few,TGTGCCAGCAGCCAAGGGTCAGATGGCTACACCTTC,CASSQGSDGYTF
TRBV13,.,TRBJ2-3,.,TGTGCCAGCAGCTTGGACATCCGCGGGGATACGCAGTATTTT,CASSLDIRGDTQYF
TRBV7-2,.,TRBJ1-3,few,TGTGCCAGCAGCTTAGCCCCGACCAGCTCTGGAAACACCATATATTTT,CASSLAPTSSGNTIYF
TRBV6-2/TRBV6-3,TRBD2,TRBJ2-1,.,TGTGCCAGCGGCCTAGCGGGAGTATCCTACAATGAGCAGTTCTTC,CASGLAGVSYNEQFF
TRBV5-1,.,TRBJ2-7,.,TGCGCCAGCAGCCCGCTGGACGGTAAATCCTACGAGCAGTACTTC,CASSPLDGKSYEQYF
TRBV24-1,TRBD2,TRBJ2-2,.,TGTGCCACCCGTGGACTAAGCGGGGGGGCCCACACCGGGGAGCTGTTTTTT,CATRGLSGGAHTGELFF
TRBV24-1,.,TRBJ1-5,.,TGTGCCACCAGTGATTTGGGCGCCCAGCATTTT,CATSDLGAQHF
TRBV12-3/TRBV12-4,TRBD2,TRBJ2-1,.,TGTGCCAGCAGTATTCGGACTAGCGGGGTCCTCTCCTACAATGAGCAGTTCTTC,CASSIRTSGVLSYNEQFF
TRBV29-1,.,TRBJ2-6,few,TGCAGCGTCGGATCTTTTACCAACGTCCTGACTTTC,CSVGSFTNVLTF
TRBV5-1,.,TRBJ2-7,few,TGCGCCAGCAGCTTGAATGGCGAAACCTTTGAGGAGCAGTACTTC,CASSLNGETFEEQYF
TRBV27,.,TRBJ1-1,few,TGTGCCAGCAGTTTACTGGGGGGCACTGAAGCTTTCTTT,CASSLLGGTEAFF
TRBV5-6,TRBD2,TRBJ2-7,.,TGTGCCAGCAGCTTTTGGACTAGCGGGAGTAACGAGCAGTACTTC,CASSFWTSGSNEQYF
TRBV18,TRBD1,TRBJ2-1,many,TGTGCCAGCTCACCCATACGGGACAGGCTTTACAATGAGCAGTTCTTC,CASSPIRDRLYNEQFF
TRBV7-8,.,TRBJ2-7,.,TGTGCCAGCAGCTTAGCCGTCTCTCAGGTTTTCTACGAGCAGTACTTC,CASSLAVSQVFYEQYF
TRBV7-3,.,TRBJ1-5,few,TGTGCCAGCAGCTTAAGAGTGAGGGTTAGCAATCAGCCCCAGCATTTT,CASSLRVRVSNQPQHF
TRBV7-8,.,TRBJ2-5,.,TGTGCCAGCAGCTTCAGCCCCAGGACATATGCCTTCGAGACCCAGTACTTC,CASSFSPRTYAFETQYF
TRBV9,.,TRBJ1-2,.,TGTGCCAGCAGCGTAGCAGCAGGGTTGGCCGGCTACACCTTC,CASSVAAGLAGYTF
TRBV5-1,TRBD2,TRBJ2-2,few,TGCGCCTCATCATGGCGGGGGACCGGGGAGCTGTTTTTT,CASSWRGTGELFF
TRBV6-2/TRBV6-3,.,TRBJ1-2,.,TGTGCCAGCAGTGGACAGATGATCTATGGCTACACCTTC,CASSGQMIYGYTF
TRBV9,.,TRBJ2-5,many,TGTGCCAGCAGCGTAGCTAGGGGTGAAGGCCAAGAGACCCAGTACTTC,CASSVARGEGQETQYF
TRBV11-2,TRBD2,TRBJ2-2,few,TGTGCCAGCAGCGCGGGACTAGCGGGAGGCGGCACCGGGGAGCTGTTTTTT,CASSAGLAGGGTGELFF
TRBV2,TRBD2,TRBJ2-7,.,TGTGCCAGCAGTGAAGGAGCGTGGACTAGCGGGAGGGATGAGCAGTACTTC,CASSEGAWTSGRDEQYF
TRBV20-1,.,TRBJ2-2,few,TGCAGTGCTAGACCCCCCCCTGGGGCCGGGGAGCTGTTTTTT,CSARPPPGAGELFF
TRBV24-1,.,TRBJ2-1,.,TGTGCCACCAGTGATTCCGCGAAGGTGGATGAGCAGTTCTTC,CATSDSAKVDEQFF
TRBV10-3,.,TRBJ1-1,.,TGTGCCATCAGTGAGTCACCTCAGAGCAGGAACACTGAAGCTTTCTTT,CAISESPQSRNTEAFF